The 8 T cell receptor beta chains listed next were all sequenced from one sample in a study of T-cell memory formation after mild COVID-19. TCRdb re-analysed the 5' RACE reads in MiXCR, keeping a single row per CDR3 protein. In the table there are 200,000 to 300,000 distinct CDR3 sequences, roughly 17% of which are singletons. Sequencing input: PBMCs or a T cell subset sorted from them (not recorded which). These receptors were obtained from a man in his late teens or twenties who had mild COVID-19 (a few samples of this study predate the infection). Cell type and time point are not known.

This clonotype was observed a handful of times. The rearrangement uses TRBV4-1 and TRBJ1-6; D uncertain. Looked up from germline, CDR1 is MGHRA and CDR2 is YSYEKL. V was cut by 0 bases and J by 6 bases, with 12 bases left in between. This CDR3 comprises 16 residues. The CDR3 DNA reads TGCGCCAGCAGCCAAGATTTCAGAGCGACTAATTCACCCCTCCACTTT. It translates to CASSQDFRATNSPLHF.

This clonotype was observed a handful of times. The V call is TRBV7-2, the J call TRBJ2-7; D is perhaps TRBD1 or TRBD2 (5 bases each). Germline assignment: CDR1 SGHTA and CDR2 FQGNSA. V dropped 10 bases and J dropped 8 bases, with 24 bases sitting between them. The CDR3 is 14 amino acids. CDR3 nucleotides: TGTGCCACCCGGAAGGGCGGAGGCAGGGACCAGCAGTACTTC. Its protein is CATRKGGGRDQQYF. The full variable domain, its missing parts supplied by reference TRBV7-2 and TRBJ2-7, is GAGVSQSPSNKVTEKGKDVELRCDPISGHTALYWYRQSLGQGLEFLIYFQGNSAPDKSGLPSDRFSAERTGGSVSTLTIQRTQQEDSAVYLCATRKGGGRDQQYFGPGTRLTVT.

The chain is built from TRBV5-1 and TRBJ1-1; tentatively, D is TRBD1 (6 bases). CDR3 length: 14 amino acids. Deletions cut 4 bases from V and 1 base from J, with 11 bases between. The germline gives CDR1 SGHRS, CDR2 YFSETQ. The CDR3 DNA follows: TGCGCCAGCAGCCCAGGGGTCCCGAACACTGAAGCTTTCTTT. Translation: CASSPGVPNTEAFF.

The chain recombines TRBV6-1 with TRBJ1-5; D is undetermined. Germline CDR1 reads MNHNS; CDR2 reads SASEGT. The CDR3 spans 14 residues. The V gene lost 2 bases and the J gene lost 4 bases, with 9 bases spanning the gap. The CDR3: CASSEHGRNQPQHF. The DNA for the CDR3 is TGTGCCAGCAGTGAACACGGGCGGAATCAGCCCCAGCATTTT.

The chain carries TRBV9 and TRBJ1-2; D call uncertain. The germline V gene encodes CDR1 SGDLS and CDR2 YYNGEE. Deletions cut 4 bases from V and 0 bases from J, with 19 bases between. The CDR3 has 17 residues. CDR3 loop: CASSLRTEASANYGYTF. CDR3 DNA: TGTGCCAGCAGCTTACGGACGGAGGCCTCAGCTAACTATGGCTACACCTTC.

The rearrangement uses TRBV7-2 and TRBJ2-5; D unresolved. Trimming stripped 5 bases from V and 6 bases from J, with 13 bases between. The CDR3 is 13 amino acids. In germline, CDR1 is SGHTA, CDR2 FQGNSA. CDR3 DNA sequence: TGTGCCAGCAGCCCGATGGGTTCGAAGACCCAGTACTTC. It is translated as CASSPMGSKTQYF.

This clonotype was detected a few times. This sequence joins TRBV27 and TRBJ2-7; possibly TRBD1 for D (5 bases). This CDR3 is 14 amino acids long. Trimming took off 4 bases at V and 2 bases at J, with 12 bases between the two ends. Germline V gene data show CDR1 as MNHEY and CDR2 as SMNVEV (reference sequence). The CDR3 sequence: CASSSGHVTYEQYF. The CDR3 DNA follows: TGTGCCAGCAGTTCCGGACACGTAACCTACGAGCAGTACTTC.

This clonotype was counted only a few times. V is TRBV6-2 or TRBV6-3 and J is TRBJ1-1; D uncertain. Trimming removed 5 bases at V and 2 bases at J, with 15 bases between. This CDR3 has 15 amino acids. CDR1 MNHEY and CDR2 SVGEGT come from the germline V gene. CDR3 sequence (DNA): TGTGCCAGCAGTCCCCACCTTGACGGAAACACTGAAGCTTTCTTT. The encoded protein is CASSPHLDGNTEAFF.